A selection of T cell receptor beta chains follows, all from one sample in a study of blood T cell repertoires in COVID-19. Sequencing was performed with immunoSEQ multiplex PCR; in TCRdb, only in-frame clones are kept and a portion is missing. The sample records about 71,000 clones, 86% being singletons. Material for sequencing was peripheral blood. Every receptor here comes from a man aged 30 to 39 with acute or convalescent COVID-19. Both conserved end residues are part of each CDR3. The order of the fields is V gene, clone size, D gene, J gene, CDR3 DNA, CDR3 protein. D genes are given only for firm matches. Size tells how often a clone was seen (once, few, many) or the class of an expanded clone, and some rows leave it out.

v_call: TRBV7-8
clone_size: few
d_call: .
j_call: TRBJ1-2
cdr3_nt: TGTGCCAGCAGCGGGAGTCGGGACACCAGAAACTATGGCTACACCTTC
cdr3_aa: CASSGSRDTRNYGYTF

v_call: TRBV12-3/TRBV12-4
clone_size: .
d_call: TRBD1
j_call: TRBJ2-1
cdr3_nt: TGTGCCAGCAGCCCTACAGGGGGCATCCAGTTCTTC
cdr3_aa: CASSPTGGIQFF

v_call: TRBV18
clone_size: .
d_call: TRBD1
j_call: TRBJ1-2
cdr3_nt: TGTGCCAGCTCAGGGGACAGGGGATACTATGGCTACACCTTC
cdr3_aa: CASSGDRGYYGYTF

v_call: TRBV30
clone_size: few
d_call: .
j_call: TRBJ2-7
cdr3_nt: TGTGCCTGGAATGGGAGGGGGACACTCTACGAGCAGTACTTC
cdr3_aa: CAWNGRGTLYEQYF

v_call: TRBV6-2/TRBV6-3
clone_size: .
d_call: TRBD2
j_call: TRBJ2-1
cdr3_nt: TGTGCCAGCAGTGGGGGGGACCCCACATCCTACAATGAGCAGTTCTTC
cdr3_aa: CASSGGDPTSYNEQFF

v_call: TRBV29-1
clone_size: .
d_call: .
j_call: TRBJ2-2
cdr3_nt: TGCAGCGTTTATAGCGACACCGGGGAGCTGTTTTTT
cdr3_aa: CSVYSDTGELFF

v_call: TRBV18
clone_size: .
d_call: .
j_call: TRBJ1-2
cdr3_nt: TGTGCCAGCTCACCCGGGGATCTGAGGGGCTACACCTTC
cdr3_aa: CASSPGDLRGYTF

v_call: TRBV6-5
clone_size: .
d_call: .
j_call: TRBJ2-5
cdr3_nt: TGTGCCAGCAGGGTAGGAGGGGCGATTCAAGAGACCCAGTACTTC
cdr3_aa: CASRVGGAIQETQYF

v_call: TRBV11-2
clone_size: once
d_call: .
j_call: TRBJ2-5
cdr3_nt: TGTGCCAGCAGCTTAGGTATGGACAGCCTGTACCAAGAGACCCAGTACTTC
cdr3_aa: CASSLGMDSLYQETQYF

v_call: TRBV18
clone_size: once
d_call: TRBD1
j_call: TRBJ2-2
cdr3_nt: TGTGCCAGCTCCCCAACCGGGACAGGGGACACCGGGGAGCTGTTTTTT
cdr3_aa: CASSPTGTGDTGELFF

v_call: TRBV27
clone_size: .
d_call: .
j_call: TRBJ2-2
cdr3_nt: TGTGCCAGCAGTTTATGGGTGCAGGGGGGGAACACCGGGGAGCTGTTTTTT
cdr3_aa: CASSLWVQGGNTGELFF

v_call: TRBV5-6
clone_size: .
d_call: .
j_call: TRBJ2-2
cdr3_nt: TGTGCCAGCAGCTTGGAACGCCGCGGCACCGGGGAGCTGTTTTTT
cdr3_aa: CASSLERRGTGELFF

v_call: TRBV9
clone_size: .
d_call: .
j_call: TRBJ1-1
cdr3_nt: TGTGCCAGCAGCGGATTGACAGGTTGGGACACTGAAGCTTTCTTT
cdr3_aa: CASSGLTGWDTEAFF

v_call: TRBV6-5
clone_size: .
d_call: TRBD2
j_call: TRBJ2-7
cdr3_nt: TGTGCCAGCAGAAAGGGACTAGCGGGAACCAACGAGCAGTACTTC
cdr3_aa: CASRKGLAGTNEQYF

v_call: TRBV7-8
clone_size: .
d_call: TRBD2
j_call: TRBJ2-1
cdr3_nt: TGTGCCAGCAGCTCCGCGGTAGCGGGGGGGCTATTCTACAATGAGCAGTTCTTC
cdr3_aa: CASSSAVAGGLFYNEQFF

v_call: TRBV3-1/TRBV3-2
clone_size: .
d_call: .
j_call: TRBJ1-2
cdr3_nt: TGTGCCAGCAGTCACAGGGAGGGTAGAGGCTACACCTTC
cdr3_aa: CASSHREGRGYTF

v_call: TRBV7-3
clone_size: .
d_call: .
j_call: TRBJ1-2
cdr3_nt: TGTGCCAGCAGCTCGACAGGACTCCCGGAGGACTATGGCTACACCTTC
cdr3_aa: CASSSTGLPEDYGYTF

v_call: TRBV7-9
clone_size: .
d_call: .
j_call: TRBJ1-1
cdr3_nt: TGTGCCAGCAGCCCGACAGGCCTAAACACTGAAGCTTTCTTT
cdr3_aa: CASSPTGLNTEAFF

v_call: TRBV4-1
clone_size: .
d_call: .
j_call: TRBJ1-6
cdr3_nt: TGCGCCAGCAGCCAATCCCCGGCCAGGGTGCCTTCTGCCGTCCCTTATCATTCACCCCTCCACTTT
cdr3_aa: CASSQSPARVPSAVPYHSPLHF

v_call: TRBV18
clone_size: .
d_call: .
j_call: TRBJ1-6
cdr3_nt: TGTGCCAGCTCACCGCGGTTGTTAAACTCGGACTCCTATAATTCACCCCTCCACTTT
cdr3_aa: CASSPRLLNSDSYNSPLHF

v_call: TRBV19
clone_size: .
d_call: .
j_call: TRBJ1-1
cdr3_nt: TGTGCCAGTAGTGGGACACAGCGACTTATCATGAACACTGAAGCTTTCTTT
cdr3_aa: CASSGTQRLIMNTEAFF

v_call: TRBV5-1
clone_size: .
d_call: TRBD1
j_call: TRBJ1-2
cdr3_nt: TGCGCCAGCAGCGTAGGACAGGGAAGGGACTATGGCTACACCTTC
cdr3_aa: CASSVGQGRDYGYTF

v_call: TRBV29-1
clone_size: .
d_call: TRBD1
j_call: TRBJ1-2
cdr3_nt: TGCAGCGCAGTCCTGGACAGGGGCTATGGCTACACCTTC
cdr3_aa: CSAVLDRGYGYTF

v_call: TRBV5-1
clone_size: .
d_call: TRBD1
j_call: TRBJ2-5
cdr3_nt: TGCGCCAGCATGGAGACAGGGGGTCAAGAGACCCAGTACTTC
cdr3_aa: CASMETGGQETQYF

v_call: TRBV7-2
clone_size: .
d_call: .
j_call: TRBJ2-1
cdr3_nt: TGTGCCAGCAGCTTCCAGGTCGGTAGTGAGCAGTTCTTC
cdr3_aa: CASSFQVGSEQFF

v_call: TRBV28
clone_size: .
d_call: .
j_call: TRBJ1-2
cdr3_nt: TGTGCCAGCAGTTCAGGGGATCGGAACTATGGCTACACCTTC
cdr3_aa: CASSSGDRNYGYTF

v_call: TRBV2
clone_size: few
d_call: TRBD1
j_call: TRBJ1-5
cdr3_nt: TGTGCCAGCAGTGATCGGACAGGTAGGGATCAGCCCCAGCATTTT
cdr3_aa: CASSDRTGRDQPQHF

v_call: TRBV7-2
clone_size: few
d_call: TRBD1
j_call: TRBJ2-1
cdr3_nt: TGTGCCACCCAGATCCCGGGACAGTACAATGAGCAGTTCTTC
cdr3_aa: CATQIPGQYNEQFF

v_call: TRBV5-6
clone_size: .
d_call: .
j_call: TRBJ1-2
cdr3_nt: TGTGCCAGCAGATCGGACAGCTATGGCTACACCTTC
cdr3_aa: CASRSDSYGYTF

v_call: TRBV3-1/TRBV3-2
clone_size: .
d_call: .
j_call: TRBJ1-1
cdr3_nt: TGTGCCAGCAGCCAAGATATTAGGAAGGGGACTGAAGCTTTCTTT
cdr3_aa: CASSQDIRKGTEAFF

v_call: TRBV19
clone_size: .
d_call: .
j_call: TRBJ1-3
cdr3_nt: TGTGCCAGTAGTAGGGGACATGGAAACACCATATATTTT
cdr3_aa: CASSRGHGNTIYF

v_call: TRBV2
clone_size: .
d_call: TRBD1
j_call: TRBJ1-4
cdr3_nt: TGTGCCAGCAGTGACCCGGGACAGGGTAAAACTAATGAAAAACTGTTTTTT
cdr3_aa: CASSDPGQGKTNEKLFF

v_call: TRBV4-2
clone_size: .
d_call: .
j_call: TRBJ2-4
cdr3_nt: TGTGCCAGCAGCCAAGATGGAATAGAGGGAAACATTCAGTACTTC
cdr3_aa: CASSQDGIEGNIQYF

v_call: TRBV5-1
clone_size: .
d_call: TRBD1
j_call: TRBJ2-5
cdr3_nt: TGCGCCAGCAGCTTGGCTAAGGGACAGGCCGCCGGGGAGACCCAGTACTTC
cdr3_aa: CASSLAKGQAAGETQYF

v_call: TRBV7-8
clone_size: .
d_call: .
j_call: TRBJ2-3
cdr3_nt: TGTGCCAGCAGCTTAGTTCAGGGCCGACACACAGATACGCAGTATTTT
cdr3_aa: CASSLVQGRHTDTQYF

v_call: TRBV5-1
clone_size: .
d_call: .
j_call: TRBJ1-6
cdr3_nt: TGCGCCAGCAGCTTGGCAGTCCGGACGAGGGATTCACCCCTCCACTTT
cdr3_aa: CASSLAVRTRDSPLHF

v_call: TRBV6-5
clone_size: .
d_call: TRBD1
j_call: TRBJ1-2
cdr3_nt: TGTGCCAGCAGTTATACAGGGGGCCACTATGGCTACACCTTC
cdr3_aa: CASSYTGGHYGYTF

v_call: TRBV27
clone_size: .
d_call: .
j_call: TRBJ1-3
cdr3_nt: TGTGCCAGCAGGAAACAGGGATCTGGAAACACCATATATTTT
cdr3_aa: CASRKQGSGNTIYF

v_call: TRBV7-8
clone_size: .
d_call: TRBD1
j_call: TRBJ1-1
cdr3_nt: TGTGCCAGCCGACGGGACAGGGCCACTGAAGCTTTCTTT
cdr3_aa: CASRRDRATEAFF

v_call: TRBV11-2
clone_size: .
d_call: TRBD2
j_call: TRBJ2-1
cdr3_nt: TGTGCCAGCAGCTTGTCAACACTAGCGGGAGGGATGAATGAGCAGTTCTTC
cdr3_aa: CASSLSTLAGGMNEQFF

v_call: TRBV30
clone_size: .
d_call: TRBD1
j_call: TRBJ2-7
cdr3_nt: TGTGCCTGTCACAGGGGTTCCTACGAGCAGTACTTC
cdr3_aa: CACHRGSYEQYF

v_call: TRBV19
clone_size: .
d_call: .
j_call: TRBJ2-7
cdr3_nt: TGTGCCAGTAGTATAGGAGCGACCTACGAGCAGTACTTC
cdr3_aa: CASSIGATYEQYF

v_call: TRBV6-5
clone_size: .
d_call: .
j_call: TRBJ2-3
cdr3_nt: TGTGCCTCTCAGGGACTCTACACAGATACGCAGTATTTT
cdr3_aa: CASQGLYTDTQYF

v_call: TRBV5-1
clone_size: .
d_call: .
j_call: TRBJ2-2
cdr3_nt: TGCGCCAGCAGCTTACAGGGGAACACCGGGGAGCTGTTTTTT
cdr3_aa: CASSLQGNTGELFF

v_call: TRBV11-2
clone_size: .
d_call: TRBD1
j_call: TRBJ1-6
cdr3_nt: TGTGCCAGCAGCTTAACGGGACAGAATAATTCACCCCTCCACTTT
cdr3_aa: CASSLTGQNNSPLHF

v_call: TRBV10-3
clone_size: .
d_call: .
j_call: TRBJ1-1
cdr3_nt: TGTGCCATCAGTAGAGGCACTGAAGCTTTCTTT
cdr3_aa: CAISRGTEAFF

v_call: TRBV3-1/TRBV3-2
clone_size: .
d_call: TRBD1
j_call: TRBJ1-2
cdr3_nt: TGTGCCAGCAGCCATTACACAGGGGACTATGGCTACACCTTC
cdr3_aa: CASSHYTGDYGYTF

v_call: TRBV15
clone_size: .
d_call: .
j_call: TRBJ1-1
cdr3_nt: TGTGCCACCAGCAGAGATGCCGGGGAAGGCCGGGGAGCTTTCTTT
cdr3_aa: CATSRDAGEGRGAFF

v_call: TRBV19
clone_size: .
d_call: .
j_call: TRBJ1-2
cdr3_nt: TGTGCCAGTAGTATGGACCACAGGGTCGGGCCCTTCTATGGCTACACCTTC
cdr3_aa: CASSMDHRVGPFYGYTF

v_call: TRBV27
clone_size: large
d_call: .
j_call: TRBJ2-5
cdr3_nt: TGTGCCAGCAGCCATCGCGACACCTACCAAGAGACCCAGTACTTC
cdr3_aa: CASSHRDTYQETQYF

v_call: TRBV10-3
clone_size: .
d_call: .
j_call: TRBJ1-3
cdr3_nt: TGTGCCATCGGGCAGGGCGACACCATATATTTT
cdr3_aa: CAIGQGDTIYF

v_call: TRBV5-1
clone_size: .
d_call: .
j_call: TRBJ1-5
cdr3_nt: TGCGCCAGCAGCCCGGGGTGGGCAGGTCGCCAGCCCCAGCATTTT
cdr3_aa: CASSPGWAGRQPQHF

v_call: TRBV5-1
clone_size: .
d_call: .
j_call: TRBJ1-2
cdr3_nt: TGCGCCAGCAGCTCTCGGTCTCCCCTCACGCATGGCTACACCTTC
cdr3_aa: CASSSRSPLTHGYTF

v_call: TRBV3-1/TRBV3-2
clone_size: .
d_call: .
j_call: TRBJ2-3
cdr3_nt: TGTGCCAGCAGCCGTCGGGTAGATACGCAGTATTTT
cdr3_aa: CASSRRVDTQYF

v_call: TRBV30
clone_size: few
d_call: .
j_call: TRBJ1-4
cdr3_nt: TGTGCCAGTACCCCGGCGGGATCAACTAATGAAAAACTGTTTTTT
cdr3_aa: CASTPAGSTNEKLFF

v_call: TRBV7-9
clone_size: .
d_call: .
j_call: TRBJ1-6
cdr3_nt: TGTGCCAGCAGCTTGGGTACGCCAGGGCGTTATTCACCCCTCCACTTT
cdr3_aa: CASSLGTPGRYSPLHF

v_call: TRBV5-8
clone_size: .
d_call: .
j_call: TRBJ1-4
cdr3_nt: TGTGCCAGCAGCTCAGGAGGATCCAGAACTAATGAAAAACTGTTTTTT
cdr3_aa: CASSSGGSRTNEKLFF

v_call: TRBV6-2/TRBV6-3
clone_size: .
d_call: .
j_call: TRBJ1-2
cdr3_nt: TGTGCCAGCAGTCGACAGTCCATGGCTAACTATGGCTACACCTTC
cdr3_aa: CASSRQSMANYGYTF

v_call: TRBV30
clone_size: .
d_call: TRBD1
j_call: TRBJ1-3
cdr3_nt: TGTGCCTGGAGTAGGGACAGGAGCTCTGGAAACACCATATATTTT
cdr3_aa: CAWSRDRSSGNTIYF